This T cell receptor beta chain stems from a study of blood T cell repertoires in COVID-19. Overall study context: COVID-19 samples, acute and convalescent, were from the United States, Italy and Spain. Sources were T cells, B-cell-depleted T cells, or PBMCs; the material itself was cDNA or gDNA.

Method: immunoSEQ multiplex PCR; TCRdb's copy keeps in-frame clones and lacks some. The profile shows tens of thousands of clones, more than 65% of them singletons. Germline V gives CDR1 MGHRA, CDR2 YSYEKL. The CDR3 covers 13 residues. The V end lost 1 base, the J end lost 2 bases, and 5 bases lay between the germline ends. Sequencing was done on a sample of peripheral blood. This rearrangement joins TRBV4-1 to TRBJ1-2; D call uncertain. The clonotype was recovered from a man in his 70s with acute or convalescent COVID-19. The CDR3 loop is CASSQGGNYGYTF. In nucleotides, the CDR3 is TGCGCCAGCAGCCAAGGAGGGAACTATGGCTACACCTTC.